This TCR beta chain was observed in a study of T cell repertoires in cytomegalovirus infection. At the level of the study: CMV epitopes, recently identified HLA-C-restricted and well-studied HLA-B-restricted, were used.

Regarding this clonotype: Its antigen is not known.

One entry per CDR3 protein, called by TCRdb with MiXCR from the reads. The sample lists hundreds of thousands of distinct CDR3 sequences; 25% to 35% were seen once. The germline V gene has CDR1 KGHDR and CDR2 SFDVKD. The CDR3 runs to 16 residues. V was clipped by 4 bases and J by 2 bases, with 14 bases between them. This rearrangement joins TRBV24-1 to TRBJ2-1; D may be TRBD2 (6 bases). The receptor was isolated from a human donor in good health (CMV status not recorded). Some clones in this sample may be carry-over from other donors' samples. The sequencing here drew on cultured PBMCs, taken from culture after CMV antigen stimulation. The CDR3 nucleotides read TGTGCCACCAGTGACTCAGGACTACCGACCTACAATGAGCAGTTCTTC. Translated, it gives CATSDSGLPTYNEQFF.